This T cell receptor (beta chain) is drawn from a study of T cells in Graves' hyperthyroidism and ophthalmopathy. Template material for amplifying TCR beta CDR3 regions consisted of RNA transcripts. The primer set for the first-round RT-PCR of the TCR CDR3 was HTBI. MiXCR was run by TCRdb on the multiplex PCR reads, yielding one entry per CDR3 protein. The sample contains 200,000 to 300,000 distinct CDR3 sequences, around 26% of which appear only once. Patients affected by ophthalmopathy presented a Clinical Activity Score of at least 3, a NOSPECS grade of at least 4, and disease duration below 3 months. Exclusions: uncontrolled infection, other autoimmune disease, pregnancy, lactation. Diagnoses used clinical symptoms, serum thyroxine and TRAb, thyroid ultrasound and orbital computed tomography. Study-level findings and limits: In blood, most of the thyroid clonotypes expanded above 0.001 were also present.

CDR1 LNHNV and CDR2 YYDKDF come from the germline V gene (reference sequence). The CDR3 contains 15 residues. This clonotype was picked up many times. Its specificity is unknown. A much larger clone lies a single base off, so this may be a read error. Sequencing used blood. This receptor was taken from a woman between 35 and 50 years old with Graves' ophthalmopathy. V gene TRBV15 combines with J gene TRBJ2-2; TRBD2 is a possible D gene (5 bases). Here the CDR3 reads CAASKTAGGTGELFF. CDR3 bases: TGTGCCGCCAGCAAGACGGCGGGTGGCACCGGGGAGCTGTTTTTT. Full variable domain (rest looked up from reference TRBV15 and TRBJ2-2): DAMVIQNPRYQVTQFGKPVTLSCSQTLNHNVMYWYQQKSSQAPKLLFHYYDKDFNNEADTPDNFQSRRPNTSFCFLDIRSPGLGDTAMYLCAASKTAGGTGELFFGEGSRLTVL.